This entry concerns a single T cell receptor beta chain. Its antigen has not been determined. Within one base of it there is no much larger clone, and no base qualities were kept. Healthy HIV-negative adults with no recently reported acute infections or vaccinations were included as donors. Only Caucasian adults living in Nashville, Tennessee, USA were represented among the donors. CD4+ T cells were enriched by magnetic negative selection; naive cells were then positively selected on CD45RA, and the negative fraction formed the memory subset. After blood collection by leukapheresis, PBMCs were isolated using Ficoll-Histopaque density gradient centrifugation and then cryopreserved in the vapor phase of liquid nitrogen. Analytical flow cytometry was used to check the purity and quantity of each magnetically sorted T cell population. Genomic DNA was isolated from each sorted fraction and quantified by UV absorbance on a Nanodrop 2000c.

The sample is drawn from a study of shared clonotypes between healthy human individuals (dated by TCRdb to the early 2020s). Concerning the study at large: The cohort included three men and two women between 18 and 49 years of age. To estimate repertoire size and how much clonotype sharing occurs between individuals, the study deeply sequenced the blood TCR repertoires of 5 or 6 healthy adults. For each donor, three plates each were used for CD4 naive and CD4 memory, two plates were used for CD8 naive, and one plate was used for CD8 memory. Each donor's leukapheresis produced roughly between roughly 0.85 and 10 billion PBMCs. Different laboratories and diverse techniques were used to prepare libraries and sequence TCR repertoires, to increase sequencing depth and limit assay-specific biases. What the work shows at the level of the full study, not this receptor alone: Rarefaction of sorted-subset datasets indicated incomplete sequencing despite the large sequencing depth. Pairwise subsampling indicated that sequencing depth was expected to affect the degree of clonotype sharing among donors. Sampling was limited to blood, and TCR repertoires in tissue likely differ from TCR repertoires in blood. Estimated clonotype richness was generally larger for naive than for memory subsets. When a handful of donors were compared, the shared fraction of clonotypes was 5% to 6.5% for naive CD4, roughly 3.3% for naive CD8, roughly 2.5% for memory CD4, and 0.35% to 0.4% for memory CD8. Clonotypes shared by all four sorted-subset donors showed higher generation probabilities than non-shared clonotypes. The genetic and exposure-history diversity represented was limited by the small number of donors.

Using the deep immunoSEQ assay, TCR CDR3 regions were amplified from genomic DNA by multiplex PCR. Extracted genomic DNA from each cell subset was spread evenly across all wells of several immunoSEQ 96-well plates, with each plate serving as a replicate. For sorted subsets, about 220 ng of genomic DNA, equivalent to some 30,000 T cell genomes, went into each replicate PCR. Purified libraries were measured with a Qubit 3.0 fluorometer, size-checked on a Bioanalyzer 2100, and measured again with the KAPA Library Quantification kit. Every immunoSEQ 96-well plate was sequenced on a dedicated single-read 150-cycle Illumina NextSeq 550 flow cell. The paper's data handling went like this. The immunoSEQ output contained only junctional sequences without quality scores, so filtering could not match that applied to full-length reads. To assign V/J genes and CDR3, sequences were annotated using PyIR, a Python wrapper for IgBLAST v1.9, with IMGT germline references. Reads were filtered out if the reads had weak V/J assignments (E-value above 1e-6), no CDR3, stop codons, out-of-frame junctions, or ambiguous translated residues. V3J clonotypes were defined by identical inferred V gene, J gene, and CDR3 amino acid sequence. Percentage overlap between repertoires was computed as shared unique clonotypes divided by the size of the smaller repertoire. Richness of each repertoire was evaluated using RTK rarefaction, the Chao1 estimator, and Recon v2.1 estimates of unobserved clonotypes. Generation probabilities for all TCRbeta clonotypes obtained by the gDNA method from several donors were computed using OLGA. TCRdb holds this immuneACCESS table with in-frame rearrangements only. Some clones are missing; in checked studies, unresolved V genes explain under half, and the rest has no known cause. The V and J calls and clone size were taken over from that table, and D and trimming were inferred from the DNA. This sample has about 2.4 million clones in its table, and approximately 92% of those were observed once. The top ten clones comprise 0.13% to 0.15% of the sample.

The germline V gene gives CDR1 as SGDLS and CDR2 as YYNGEE. The V and J ends are trimmed by 3 bases and 1 base, leaving 13 bases between them. Reading from cysteine to phenylalanine, the CDR3 counts 15 amino acids. Only CDR3 DNA is held: 45 bases, read in frame from base 1. The source is a man younger than 35 in good health. The specimen sequenced was naive CD4+ T cells sorted from blood. This sample's cell subset or site label indicates: CD45RA+ positively selected. This chain is built from TRBV9 and TRBJ1-1, with TRBD1 as a weak D call on 5 bases. The DNA sequence reads TGTGCCAGCAGCGGGGGACTCCTTTCGAACACTGAAGCTTTCTTT. Translated, this is CASSGGLLSNTEAFF.